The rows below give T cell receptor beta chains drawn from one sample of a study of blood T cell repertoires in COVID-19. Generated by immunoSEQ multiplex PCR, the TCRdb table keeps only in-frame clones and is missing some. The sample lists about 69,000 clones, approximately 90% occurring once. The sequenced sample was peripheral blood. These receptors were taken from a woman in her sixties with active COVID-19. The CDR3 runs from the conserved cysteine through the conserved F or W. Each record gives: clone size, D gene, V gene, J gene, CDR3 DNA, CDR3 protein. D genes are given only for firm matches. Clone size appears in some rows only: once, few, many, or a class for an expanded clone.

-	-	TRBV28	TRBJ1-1	TGTGCCAGCACTTCCCTTATTCAACAGGGTAGGACGAACACTGAAGCTTTCTTT	CASTSLIQQGRTNTEAFF
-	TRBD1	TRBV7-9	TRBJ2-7	TGTGCCAGCAGCGAACCGGGACAGAAGACCTACGAGCAGTACTTC	CASSEPGQKTYEQYF
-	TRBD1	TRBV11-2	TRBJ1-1	TGTGCCAGCAGACCCACAGGGGGGAGCACTGAAGCTTTCTTT	CASRPTGGSTEAFF
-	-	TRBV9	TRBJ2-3	TGTGCCAGCAGCGTAGTTCAGGGGAGCACAGATACGCAGTATTTT	CASSVVQGSTDTQYF
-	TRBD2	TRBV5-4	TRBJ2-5	TGTGCCAGCAGCCGGGGACTAGCCCAAGAGACCCAGTACTTC	CASSRGLAQETQYF
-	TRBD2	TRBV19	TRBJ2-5	TGTGCCAGCACGGTAGCGGGAGGGCTGCAAGAGACCCAGTACTTC	CASTVAGGLQETQYF
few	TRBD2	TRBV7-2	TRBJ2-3	TGTGCCAGCAGCTCTATCCCGGGACTAGCGGGAAACACAGATACGCAGTATTTT	CASSSIPGLAGNTDTQYF
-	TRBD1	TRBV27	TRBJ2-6	TGTGCCAGCAGTCAGCGCCCCGGGACAGGGTCTGTGGGCGGGGCCAACGTCCTGACTTTC	CASSQRPGTGSVGGANVLTF
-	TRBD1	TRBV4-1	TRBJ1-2	TGCGCCAGCAGCCAAGACGAGACAGGGACCTATGGCTACACCTTC	CASSQDETGTYGYTF
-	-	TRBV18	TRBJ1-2	TGTGCCAGCTCACCGATAACGGGACAAGGCTATGGCTACACCTTC	CASSPITGQGYGYTF
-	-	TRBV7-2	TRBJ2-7	TGTGCCAGCAGCTTAGCTTCGGTGACTCGCAACGAGCAGTACTTC	CASSLASVTRNEQYF
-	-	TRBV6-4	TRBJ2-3	TGTGCCAGCAGTGCCCTCCGCGGCACAGATACGCAGTATTTT	CASSALRGTDTQYF
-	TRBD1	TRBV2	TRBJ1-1	TGTGCCAGCAGTGATGCTAACAGGGGGCTACGGGCTGAAGCTTTCTTT	CASSDANRGLRAEAFF
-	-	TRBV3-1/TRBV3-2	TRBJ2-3	TGTGCCAGCAGCCAAGATGGGGGGGATACGCAGTATTTT	CASSQDGGDTQYF
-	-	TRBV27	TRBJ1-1	TGTGCCACCTACGGGTCAGTGAACACTGAAGCTTTCTTT	CATYGSVNTEAFF
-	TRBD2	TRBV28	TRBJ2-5	TGTGCCAGCAGTTTTAGCGGGGGGGAGACCCAGTACTTC	CASSFSGGETQYF